This T cell receptor beta chain comes out of a study of blood T cell repertoires in COVID-19. Study overall: From the United States, Italy and Spain came samples of acute and convalescent COVID-19.

Produced via immunoSEQ multiplex PCR; TCRdb's table is partial and in-frame only. The sample lists about 69,000 clones; roughly 87% were seen once. J gave up 7 bases and V 4 bases, and 11 bases lay outside the gene matches. Germline V lookup: CDR1 LNHDA, CDR2 SQIVND (reference sequence). There are 17 residues in the CDR3. Sequenced input: peripheral blood. This TCR came from a woman in her forties or fifties with active COVID-19. This rearrangement joins TRBV19 to TRBJ1-6, with 9 bases fitting TRBD1. The CDR3 bases are TGTGCCAGTAGTACAGCCGGGACAGGGATTACCAATTCACCCCTCCACTTT. It encodes CASSTAGTGITNSPLHF.